The source of this TCR beta chain is a study of PD-L1 blockade in urothelial cancer. On the study more broadly: Analyzed time points were 3 weeks (second dose) and 6 weeks after therapy began.

Time point denoted: peripheral blood 6 weeks after treatment start. The patients had locally advanced or metastatic urothelial carcinoma. Sampling of each patient yielded between 1 and 8 specimens, collected pretreatment and on-treatment. Sequencing was performed with immunoSEQ multiplex PCR; in TCRdb, only in-frame clones are kept and a portion is missing. Among around 100,000 clones, 80% to 95% were seen once, and the ten largest hold more than 3%. Germline CDR1 MNHNS, CDR2 SASEGT. The CDR3 has 14 amino acids. V was pared by 3 bases and J by 5 bases, with 13 bases between. The chain combines TRBV6-1 with TRBJ1-1, with D possibly matching TRBD1 (5 bases). Sequencing was performed on PBMCs, taken around atezolizumab (anti-PD-L1) treatment. The receptor's source is a man in his 60s with urothelial cancer. In DNA form, the CDR3 reads TGTGCCAGCAGTGAGGGGCAGGAGGGGACTGAAGCTTTCTTT. It yields the protein CASSEGQEGTEAFF.